Below are 26 T cell receptor beta chains sequenced from a single sample in a study of PD-1 blockade in classical Hodgkin lymphoma. Each patient experienced a relapse that followed autologous stem cell transplantation, and brentuximab vedotin exposure varied. Produced via immunoSEQ multiplex PCR; TCRdb's table is partial and in-frame only. The table includes 40,000 to 45,000 clones, around 80% detected once. Sample: peripheral blood mononuclear cells (PBMCs), taken at baseline. The receptors here all came from a human donor with classical Hodgkin lymphoma.

The genes are TRBV18 and TRBJ2-5; 7 nucleotides match TRBD1. Per the germline V gene, CDR1 is KGHSH and CDR2 is LQKENI. CDR3 length equals 15 residues. The V segment lost 2 bases and the J segment 2 bases; nucleotides outside the gene matches: 5. Written as DNA, the CDR3 is TGTGCCAGCTCACCATTACAGACAGGGCAAGAGACCCAGTACTTC. Translated, it gives CASSPLQTGQETQYF. The variable domain in full, with the rest retrieved from reference TRBV18 and TRBJ2-5, is NAGVMQNPRHLVRRRGQEARLRCSPMKGHSHVYWYRQLPEEGLKFMVYLQKENIIDESGMPKERFSAEFPKEGPSILRIQQVVRGDSAAYFCASSPLQTGQETQYFGPGTRLLVL.

The rearrangement links TRBV5-4 to TRBJ2-7, with a weak D call TRBD1 (5 bases). The CDR3 sequence is 15 residues long. Trimming pared 1 base from V and 3 bases from J, leaving 14 bases between. CDR1 is SGHNT, CDR2 YYREEE, per germline (reference sequence). The CDR3 loop is CASSLISSTGYEQYF. DNA for the CDR3: TGTGCCAGCAGCTTGATAAGTTCAACAGGCTACGAGCAGTACTTC.

The DNA of the CDR3 is TGTGCCAGCAGCTTCCAGGGGCAGACCGCGAACACCGGGGAGCTGTTTTTT. Translating gives CASSFQGQTANTGELFF. V is TRBV7-2 and J is TRBJ2-2, with D perhaps TRBD1 (6 bases). Germline CDR1 is SGHTA and CDR2 is FQGNSA. V gave up 3 bases and J gave up 0 bases, with 14 bases separating them. The CDR3 consists of 17 residues.

This sequence joins TRBV5-1 and TRBJ1-5; no clear D gene. The CDR3 length is 14 residues. Trimming stripped 4 bases from V and 5 bases from J, with 13 bases between. Germline loops: CDR1 SGHRS, CDR2 YFSETQ. CDR3 sequence: CASSEKGGYQPQHF. The CDR3 DNA is TGCGCCAGCAGCGAAAAGGGAGGTTATCAGCCCCAGCATTTT. Variable domain in full (rest from reference TRBV5-1 and TRBJ1-5): KAGVTQTPRYLIKTRGQQVTLSCSPISGHRSVSWYQQTPGQGLQFLFEYFSETQRNKGNFPGRFSGRQFSNSRSEMNVSTLELGDSALYLCASSEKGGYQPQHFGDGTRLSIL.

The chain joins TRBV19 to TRBJ2-1; no firm D call. V was shortened by 0 bases and J by 3 bases, with 12 bases between the two germline ends. Per germline, CDR1 LNHDA and CDR2 SQIVND (reference sequence). This CDR3 contains 16 residues. CDR3 nucleotides: TGTGCCAGTAGTATAGATCGGGCAGGCGACTACAATGAGCAGTTCTTC. Its translation: CASSIDRAGDYNEQFF. Variable domain in full (rest from reference TRBV19 and TRBJ2-1): DGGITQSPKYLFRKEGQNVTLSCEQNLNHDAMYWYRQDPGQGLRLIYYSQIVNDFQKGDIAEGYSVSREKKESFPLTVTSAQKNPTAFYLCASSIDRAGDYNEQFFGPGTRLTVL.

The chain employs TRBV19 and TRBJ1-1; 8 bases agree with TRBD1. Germline V CDR1 and CDR2: LNHDA, SQIVND (reference sequence). The junction had 5 bases not matched to a gene; V was cut back by 1 base and J by 4 bases. The CDR3 is 15 residues long. The CDR3 DNA is TGTGCCAGTAGTATAGGAAATACAGGGGGCACTGAAGCTTTCTTT. This translates into CASSIGNTGGTEAFF.

The chain employs TRBV9 and TRBJ2-3; 7 positions agree with TRBD1. Germline V gene sequence: CDR1 SGDLS, CDR2 YYNGEE. Trimming removed 0 bases from V and 6 bases from J; junction bases left unmatched: 7. The CDR3 runs to 15 residues. The chain's CDR3 is CASSVDSRGWDTQYF. The DNA for the CDR3 is TGTGCCAGCAGCGTAGACTCCAGGGGGTGGGATACGCAGTATTTT.

The genes are TRBV6-6 and TRBJ1-1; D is undetermined. Germline V gene lookup returns CDR1 MNHNY and CDR2 SVGAGI (reference sequence). The CDR3 sequence is 12 residues long. Trimming cost V 6 bases and J 4 bases, with 9 bases left between them. This chain's CDR3 is CASSPMSTEAFF. The CDR3 DNA follows: TGTGCCAGCAGCCCCATGAGCACTGAAGCTTTCTTT.

This rearrangement joins TRBV4-1 to TRBJ2-7; no clear D. Trimming cost V 2 bases and J 2 bases, with 7 bases left between them. CDR1 is MGHRA, CDR2 YSYEKL, per germline. CDR3 length: 13 amino acids. CDR3 residues: CASSQTETYEQYF. CDR3 coding DNA: TGCGCCAGCAGCCAAACAGAAACCTACGAGCAGTACTTC.

This chain links TRBV2 with TRBJ2-5, with D uncertain. Trimming removed 2 bases at V and 5 bases at J, with 3 bases between. CDR1 SNHLY and CDR2 FYNNEI come from the germline V gene. The CDR3 contains 11 residues. Written as DNA, the CDR3 is TGTGCCAGCAGTGAATCGGAGACCCAGTACTTC. Translating gives CASSESETQYF.

This clone has just one count. This chain links TRBV12-5 with TRBJ2-1; the match to TRBD1 covers 7 bases. CDR3 size: 16 residues. Trimming at V came to 2 bases and at J to 0 bases, leaving 4 bases not matched to a gene. The germline CDR1 and CDR2 sequences are LGHNT and FRNRAP. This CDR3 reads CASGLNRGSSYNEQFF. The CDR3 DNA reads as TGTGCTAGTGGTTTGAACAGGGGAAGCTCCTACAATGAGCAGTTCTTC. Based on the CDR3 plus reference TRBV12-5 and TRBJ2-1, the full variable domain is DARVTQTPRHKVTEMGQEVTMRCQPILGHNTVFWYRQTMMQGLELLAYFRNRAPLDDSGMPKDRFSAEMPDATLATLKIQPSEPRDSAVYFCASGLNRGSSYNEQFFGPGTRLTVL.

About this clone: An end of the junction differs from the germline gene, which may be a read error. The J gene is TRBJ2-1, the V gene TRBV7-8, with 10 nucleotides matching TRBD2. CDR3 length: 17 residues. Germline CDR1 SGHVS, CDR2 FQNEAQ. The CDR3 region has the DNA TGCGCCAGCAGCCAGGGTAGCGGGGGGCCAGGAGACAATGAGCAGTTCTTC. Protein: CASSQGSGGPGDNEQFF. The full variable domain, completed using reference TRBV7-8 and TRBJ2-1, is GAGVSQSPRYKVAKRGQDVALRCDPISGHVSLFWYQQALGQGPEFLTYFQNEAQLDKSGLPSDRFFAERPEGSVSTLKIQRTQQEDSAVYLCASSQGSGGPGDNEQFFGPGTRLTVL.

The chain carries TRBV7-2 and TRBJ1-6; D not certain. Trimming took 2 bases from V and 8 from J, leaving 10 bases between them. Germline V gene lookup returns CDR1 SGHTA and CDR2 FQGNSA. The length of the CDR3 is 14 residues. The CDR3 sequence: CASSLSTFYSPLHF. Here the CDR3 DNA reads TGTGCCAGCAGCTTAAGTACTTTCTATTCACCCCTCCACTTT.

V is TRBV7-2 and J is TRBJ2-3; tentative D call: TRBD1 (5 bases). CDR1 is SGHTA, CDR2 FQGNSA, per germline. There are 13 residues in the CDR3. The V gene lost 1 base and the J gene lost 6 bases, with 8 bases spanning the gap. The CDR3 DNA sequence: TGTGCCAGCAGCTTAGAATACAGGGATACGCAGTATTTT. Its protein is CASSLEYRDTQYF.

V usage is TRBV19 and J usage is TRBJ2-7; D unclear. The CDR3 runs to 13 residues. V lost 5 bases to trimming and J lost 9 bases, with 17 bases between them. In germline, CDR1 is LNHDA, CDR2 SQIVND (reference sequence). CDR3 loop: CASSLDRPWGQYF. The CDR3 DNA follows: TGTGCCAGTAGTCTCGACCGACCTTGGGGGCAGTACTTC.

This clone has a handful of counts. This chain joins TRBV7-2 and TRBJ1-6; the D is unclear. The CDR3 runs 12 residues. The V gene's germline CDR1 is SGHTA and CDR2 FQGNSA. V shed 1 base and J shed 8 bases, with 3 bases lying between them. The DNA of the CDR3 is TGTGCCAGCAGCTTAGTACATTCACCCCTCCACTTT. It yields the protein CASSLVHSPLHF.

The chain is built from TRBV11-2 and TRBJ1-1, with 10 bases matching TRBD1. Losses at the gene ends were 6 bases for V and 4 bases for J; bases not matched to a gene: 11. Germline CDR1 is SGHAT and CDR2 is FQNNGV. The CDR3 contains 16 residues. The CDR3 DNA reads as TGTGCCAGCAGTTCTCTCCGGGACAGGGGAGGCACTGAAGCTTTCTTT. Its protein is CASSSLRDRGGTEAFF.

This sequence joins TRBV4-2 and TRBJ2-7, with 8 bases fitting TRBD1. CDR1 and CDR2 (germline): LGHNA, YNFKEQ. The CDR3 is made up of 15 amino acids. V gave up 3 bases and J gave up 2 bases; unmatched junction bases: 6. For the CDR3, the DNA is TGTGCCAGCAGCCAGATGCAGGGGGCTACCTACGAGCAGTACTTC. Translated, it gives CASSQMQGATYEQYF.

The rearrangement joins TRBV5-1 to TRBJ1-3, with TRBD1 matching 10 bases. The CDR3 sequence is 15 residues long. Trimming cost V 4 bases and J 2 bases; bases outside gene matches: 3. Germline V gene sequence: CDR1 SGHRS, CDR2 YFSETQ. The CDR3 region has the DNA TGCGCCAGCAGCGTGGGACAGGGGCCTGGAAACACCATATATTTT. Amino acid sequence: CASSVGQGPGNTIYF.

The chain combines TRBV18 with TRBJ2-3; 14 positions match TRBD2. The V segment lost 3 bases and the J segment 0 bases; nucleotides outside the gene matches: 11. Germline CDR1 and CDR2: KGHSH and LQKENI. The CDR3 is 20 amino acids. The CDR3 reads CASSPPRTSGGKTSTDTQYF. As DNA, the CDR3 is TGTGCCAGCTCACCCCCCCGGACTAGCGGGGGGAAGACTAGCACAGATACGCAGTATTTT.

The J gene is TRBJ2-1, the V gene TRBV19, with D possibly matching TRBD2 (6 bases). The germline V and J ends were trimmed by 4 bases and 3 bases, with 7 bases remaining between them. The CDR3 is 13 amino acids. The V gene's germline CDR1 is LNHDA and CDR2 SQIVND (reference sequence). CDR3 sequence: CASSTGLYNEQFF. The CDR3 DNA sequence: TGTGCCAGTAGTACGGGACTCTACAATGAGCAGTTCTTC.

This clone has only one observation. This chain links TRBV9 with TRBJ2-3; no definite D call. The CDR3 is 13 amino acids. CDR1 is SGDLS and CDR2 is YYNGEE in the germline V gene. Trimming left V 3 bases short and J 0 bases short, with 5 bases between. The CDR3 spells CASSATSTDTQYF. The CDR3 DNA reads as TGTGCCAGCAGCGCCACCAGCACAGATACGCAGTATTTT.

This chain joins TRBV7-3 and TRBJ2-5; the D gene could be TRBD1 or TRBD2 (6 bases each). The V gene lost 0 bases and the J gene lost 5 bases, with 13 bases spanning the gap. The length of the CDR3 is 15 residues. Germline CDR1 reads SGHTA; CDR2 reads FQGTGA. CDR3 nucleotides: TGTGCCAGCAGCTTAACGGGGGGCAACACCGAGACCCAGTACTTC. Residues: CASSLTGGNTETQYF.

The gene calls are TRBV4-3 and TRBJ2-3, with 9 bases that match TRBD1. This CDR3 region has 15 residues. After removal of 0 bases from V and 6 bases from J, the junction contained 4 bases not matched to a gene. Germline V gene sequence: CDR1 LGHNA, CDR2 YSLEER. In DNA form, the CDR3 reads TGCGCCAGCAGCCAAGATCGACAGGGGGGGGATACGCAGTATTTT. It translates to CASSQDRQGGDTQYF.

The V and J genes are TRBV19 and TRBJ2-2; TRBD2 aligns across 8 bases. This CDR3 spans 15 amino acids. Trimming cost V 7 bases and J 4 bases; bases outside gene matches: 8. The germline CDR1 and CDR2 sequences are LNHDA and SQIVND (reference sequence). The CDR3 loop reads CASIHLAGFTGELFF. The CDR3 region has the DNA TGTGCCAGTATCCATCTAGCGGGTTTCACCGGGGAGCTGTTTTTT.

A few counts support this clone. The V and J genes are TRBV5-4 and TRBJ2-5; 8 bases map to TRBD2. The CDR3 totals 14 residues. V lost 2 bases and J lost 1; bases outside the gene matches: 1. Germline CDR1 and CDR2: SGHNT and YYREEE (reference sequence). The CDR3 bases are TGTGCCAGCAGCTTAGGGACTAGCCAAGAGACCCAGTACTTC. This gives the protein CASSLGTSQETQYF.